A selection of T cell receptor beta chains follows, all from one sample in a study of T-cell reconstitution after alpha-beta-depleted transplantation in children. TCRdb independently ran MiXCR on the PCR reads; one entry per CDR3 protein. The data show some 460,000 distinct CDR3 sequences, with about 16% seen just once and under 30% held by the top ten. The specimen was PBMCs, mostly from graft donor cells, collected 360 days after TCRalphabeta/CD19-depleted stem cell transplant. All receptors come from a boy in the first two years of life who had a stem cell transplant for Wiskott-Aldrich syndrome, so the T cells may come from the graft donor. Each CDR3 is given with its conserved first and last residue. Each record gives: D gene, J gene, clone size, V gene, CDR3 protein, CDR3 DNA. A D gene is named only where the DNA matches it firmly. The listing skips clone size in some rows; elsewhere it reads once, few, many or a size class.

d_call: NA
j_call: TRBJ2-7
clone_size: NA
v_call: TRBV20-1
cdr3_aa: CSASLGHGYEQYF
cdr3_nt: TGCAGTGCTAGCCTGGGGCACGGGTACGAGCAGTACTTC

d_call: NA
j_call: TRBJ2-3
clone_size: NA
v_call: TRBV12-3/TRBV12-4
cdr3_aa: CASSQAPDTQYF
cdr3_nt: TGTGCCAGCAGTCAGGCTCCAGATACGCAGTATTTT

d_call: NA
j_call: TRBJ2-7
clone_size: NA
v_call: TRBV18
cdr3_aa: CASSPGPLGEQYF
cdr3_nt: TGTGCCAGCTCACCGGGACCCCTCGGGGAGCAGTACTTC

d_call: TRBD2
j_call: TRBJ2-3
clone_size: NA
v_call: TRBV20-1
cdr3_aa: CSAKRDTSTDTQYF
cdr3_nt: TGCAGTGCTAAGCGGGATACTAGCACAGATACGCAGTATTTT

d_call: NA
j_call: TRBJ1-1
clone_size: NA
v_call: TRBV29-1
cdr3_aa: CSVVWFFTEAFF
cdr3_nt: TGCAGCGTTGTTTGGTTTTTCACTGAAGCTTTCTTT

d_call: TRBD1
j_call: TRBJ1-4
clone_size: few
v_call: TRBV20-1
cdr3_aa: CSARVTGGSEKLFF
cdr3_nt: TGCAGTGCTAGAGTTACAGGGGGTAGTGAAAAACTGTTTTTT

d_call: TRBD1
j_call: TRBJ1-2
clone_size: many
v_call: TRBV5-8
cdr3_aa: CASSSTGDYGYTF
cdr3_nt: TGTGCCAGCAGCTCAACAGGGGACTATGGCTACACCTTC

d_call: TRBD2
j_call: TRBJ2-5
clone_size: NA
v_call: TRBV25-1
cdr3_aa: CASSISAGRGETQYF
cdr3_nt: TGTGCCAGCAGCATCAGTGCAGGGAGGGGAGAGACCCAGTACTTC

d_call: NA
j_call: TRBJ2-5
clone_size: NA
v_call: TRBV7-6
cdr3_aa: CASSSWSGEYQETQYF
cdr3_nt: TGTGCCAGCAGCTCCTGGTCCGGGGAGTACCAAGAGACCCAGTACTTC

d_call: NA
j_call: TRBJ2-3
clone_size: many
v_call: TRBV12-3/TRBV12-4
cdr3_aa: CASSLATPSTDTQYF
cdr3_nt: TGTGCCAGCAGTTTAGCGACTCCGAGCACAGATACGCAGTATTTT

d_call: NA
j_call: TRBJ2-7
clone_size: NA
v_call: TRBV5-1
cdr3_aa: CASSLVAGASRKQYF
cdr3_nt: TGCGCCAGCAGCTTGGTGGCAGGGGCCTCTAGGAAGCAGTACTTC

d_call: TRBD1
j_call: TRBJ2-1
clone_size: few
v_call: TRBV5-5
cdr3_aa: CASSTRTGSDEQFF
cdr3_nt: TGTGCCAGCAGCACCCGGACAGGGTCCGATGAGCAGTTCTTC

d_call: TRBD2
j_call: TRBJ2-1
clone_size: many
v_call: TRBV10-3
cdr3_aa: CAISEFLAEYNEQFF
cdr3_nt: TGTGCCATCAGTGAGTTCCTAGCGGAATACAATGAGCAGTTCTTC

d_call: NA
j_call: TRBJ2-5
clone_size: NA
v_call: TRBV10-3
cdr3_aa: CAISQTYQETQYF
cdr3_nt: TGTGCCATCAGCCAAACTTACCAAGAGACCCAGTACTTC

d_call: NA
j_call: TRBJ1-1
clone_size: NA
v_call: TRBV7-8
cdr3_aa: CASSPAVLRDTEAFF
cdr3_nt: TGTGCCAGCAGTCCAGCGGTCCTTCGGGACACTGAAGCTTTCTTT

d_call: TRBD2
j_call: TRBJ2-1
clone_size: once
v_call: TRBV19
cdr3_aa: CASSIDRLAHEQFF
cdr3_nt: TGTGCCAGTAGTATAGACCGACTAGCCCATGAGCAGTTCTTC